Each of the 10 T cell receptor beta chains below was sequenced from the same sample in a study of technical replicates of blood from several donors. Method: immunoSEQ multiplex PCR; TCRdb's copy keeps in-frame clones and lacks some. This table has fewer than 90,000 clones, roughly 94% appearing once. Sample: T cells isolated from PBMCs. The receptor source for this set is a human donor in good health.

The chain carries TRBV18 and TRBJ1-1; 8 nucleotides align to TRBD1. CDR3 length: 15 amino acids. Germline V gene sequence: CDR1 KGHSH, CDR2 LQKENI. J was trimmed by 6 bases and V by 2 bases; bases with no gene match: 8. This CDR3 reads CASSPNQGAKAEAFF. The CDR3 nucleotides are TGTGCCAGCTCACCAAATCAGGGGGCCAAGGCTGAAGCTTTCTTT.

The chain carries TRBV9 and TRBJ2-1; the D is unclear. V lost 0 bases and J lost 0, with 7 bases in between. The CDR3 sequence is 15 residues long. Germline-derived CDR1 and CDR2 are SGDLS and YYNGEE. The CDR3 DNA reads as TGTGCCAGCAGCGTAGCGGGTCCCTCCTACAATGAGCAGTTCTTC. The encoded protein is CASSVAGPSYNEQFF.

V usage is TRBV2 and J usage is TRBJ2-7, with D perhaps matching TRBD2 (5 bases). The germline CDR1 and CDR2 sequences are SNHLY and FYNNEI. The CDR3 is made up of 13 amino acids. V was shortened by 0 bases and J by 9 bases, with 12 bases between the two germline ends. The CDR3 DNA follows: TGTGCCAGCAGTGAAGCGTCCTGGACTCTGCAGTACTTC. Its translation: CASSEASWTLQYF.

This clone was detected only once. Compared with germline, one end of the junction differs, possibly owing to a read error. The genes are TRBV28 and TRBJ2-3; D unresolved. CDR3 size: 14 residues. Germline loops: CDR1 MDHEN, CDR2 SYDVKM. The CDR3 reads CASILARDKDTQYF. The CDR3 region has the DNA TGTGCCAGCATTTTAGCTCGAGACAAGGATACGCAGTATTTT.

This clone was detected once. The rearrangement links TRBV27 to TRBJ2-1; 7 bases align to TRBD1. The CDR3 length is 16 residues. CDR1 is MNHEY and CDR2 is SMNVEV in the germline V gene (reference sequence). With 2 bases clipped from V and 12 bases from J, the junction kept 16 bases outside the gene matches. CDR3 nucleotide sequence: TGTGCCAGCAGTTTAAGTAGGGACAGTATAGGTCTATGGCAGTTCTTC. It is translated as CASSLSRDSIGLWQFF.

The chain carries TRBV4-1 and TRBJ2-3, with TRBD2 identical over 9 bases. The CDR3 contains 17 residues. The junction had 4 bases not matched to a gene; V was cut back by 0 bases and J by 0 bases. Germline V gene sequence: CDR1 MGHRA, CDR2 YSYEKL. The CDR3 spells CASSQEPGLASTDTQYF. Here the CDR3 DNA reads TGCGCCAGCAGCCAAGAGCCGGGACTAGCTAGCACAGATACGCAGTATTTT.

Comment on this clone: The sample contains more than one DNA sequence encoding this CDR3. The V call is TRBV28, the J call TRBJ1-5; D is possibly TRBD1 (5 bases). The V gene's germline CDR1 is MDHEN and CDR2 SYDVKM. V was clipped by 3 bases and J by 6 bases, with 6 bases between them. This CDR3 spans 12 amino acids. CDR3 sequence reads: CASSFGGQPQHF. CDR3 sequence (DNA): TGTGCCAGCAGTTTCGGGGGTCAGCCCCAGCATTTT.

The genes are TRBV11-3 and TRBJ2-1; TRBD2 aligns across 9 bases. Trimming took 6 bases from V and 7 from J; bases not matched to a gene: 10. Germline V gene data show CDR1 as SGHNT and CDR2 as YENEEA. This CDR3 contains 15 residues. The DNA of the CDR3 is TGTGCCAGCAGTCAAGGTGCGGGGGGGCCGAATGAGCAGTTCTTC. Its translation is CASSQGAGGPNEQFF.

The V gene is TRBV19, the J gene TRBJ1-5, with a possible D match to TRBD1 (6 bases). Trimming removed 7 bases from V and 7 bases from J, with 20 bases in between. CDR3 size: 15 residues. CDR1 and CDR2 from the germline V gene are LNHDA and SQIVND (reference sequence). The CDR3 protein is CASTSERGGWQPQHF. In DNA, the CDR3 is TGTGCCAGTACCTCTGAGCGGGGGGGCTGGCAGCCCCAGCATTTT.

V and J are TRBV11-2 and TRBJ1-5, with D tentatively TRBD1 (5 bases). The germline V gene has CDR1 SGHAT and CDR2 FQNNGV. Deletions cut 0 bases from V and 2 bases from J, with 11 bases between. The CDR3 spans 16 residues. The CDR3, as DNA: TGTGCCAGCAGCTTAGATCCAGGGAGGGGCAATCAGCCCCAGCATTTT. It codes for CASSLDPGRGNQPQHF. Full variable domain (outside the CDR3, taken from reference TRBV11-2 and TRBJ1-5): EAGVAQSPRYKIIEKRQSVAFWCNPISGHATLYWYQQILGQGPKLLIQFQNNGVVDDSQLPKDRFSAERLKGVDSTLKIQPAKLEDSAVYLCASSLDPGRGNQPQHFGDGTRLSIL.